This is a list of T cell receptor beta chains from one sample in a study of T cell changes during pregnancy in multiple sclerosis. The data were produced by immunoSEQ multiplex PCR, yet TCRdb's version contains in-frame clones alone and is incomplete. Among some 70,000 clones listed, more than 85% were seen once. The source was peripheral blood, collected before pregnancy. The receptor set was obtained from a female donor with multiple sclerosis, enrolled in a pregnancy study. Each CDR3 is given with its conserved first and last residue. A D gene is named only where the DNA matches it firmly. Clone size, where shown, is once, few, many, or a class for clones that have expanded.

v_call,j_call,clone_size,d_call,cdr3_aa,cdr3_nt
TRBV5-1,TRBJ2-7,-,TRBD1,CASSPGDRDWYEQYF,TGCGCCAGCAGCCCAGGGGACAGGGACTGGTACGAGCAGTACTTC
TRBV7-3,TRBJ2-2,-,TRBD2,CASSRGLAETGELFF,TGTGCCAGCAGCCGGGGACTAGCCGAGACCGGGGAGCTGTTTTTT
TRBV4-2,TRBJ2-7,-,-,CASSQDAGSSYEQYF,TGTGCCAGCAGCCAAGACGCGGGATCGAGCTACGAGCAGTACTTC
TRBV6-1,TRBJ1-5,few,-,CASSERRGNQPQHF,TGTGCCAGCAGTGAACGTCGGGGCAATCAGCCCCAGCATTTT
TRBV14,TRBJ2-5,-,-,CASSQFGDSQETQYF,TGTGCCAGCAGCCAATTCGGAGACAGTCAAGAGACCCAGTACTTC
TRBV2,TRBJ1-4,-,-,CASSPTATNEKLFF,TGTGCCAGCAGCCCGACAGCAACTAATGAAAAACTGTTTTTT
TRBV30,TRBJ2-6,once,TRBD1,CAWSKQGIRGANVLTF,TGTGCCTGGAGTAAACAGGGGATACGAGGGGCCAACGTCCTGACTTTC
TRBV5-4,TRBJ1-4,-,-,CASSLQQGGSEKLFF,TGTGCCAGCAGCTTGCAACAGGGTGGGAGTGAAAAACTGTTTTTT
TRBV6-1,TRBJ2-5,-,TRBD2,CASSEEIAGLGTQYF,TGTGCCAGCAGTGAAGAGATAGCGGGATTGGGGACCCAGTACTTC
TRBV5-1,TRBJ1-4,once,-,CASSWLGGMANEKLFF,TGCGCCAGCAGCTGGCTAGGGGGTATGGCTAATGAAAAACTGTTTTTT
TRBV5-5,TRBJ2-3,-,TRBD1,CASSLGGDRVSTDTQYF,TGTGCCAGCAGCTTGGGGGGTGACAGGGTGTCGACAGATACGCAGTATTTT
TRBV19,TRBJ1-5,once,-,CASRETGFGNQPQHF,TGTGCCAGTAGAGAAACAGGGTTTGGCAATCAGCCCCAGCATTTT
TRBV14,TRBJ1-2,-,-,CASSQVSGLGSGGYTF,TGTGCCAGCAGCCAAGTGTCGGGGTTGGGATCTGGTGGCTACACCTTC
TRBV19,TRBJ1-1,-,TRBD1,CASSIRDRGFAFF,TGTGCCAGTAGTATCCGGGACAGGGGTTTCGCTTTCTTT
TRBV5-6,TRBJ2-7,-,TRBD2,CASSLEVAGASYEQYF,TGTGCCAGCAGCTTGGAGGTAGCGGGGGCCTCATACGAGCAGTACTTC
TRBV7-2,TRBJ1-5,-,-,CASSPRSDGSNQPQHF,TGTGCCAGCAGCCCGCGGTCAGACGGCTCCAATCAGCCCCAGCATTTT
TRBV7-8,TRBJ2-5,-,-,CASSRTEVKETQYF,TGTGCCAGCAGCCGGACGGAGGTTAAAGAGACCCAGTACTTC
TRBV19,TRBJ1-1,once,TRBD1,CASVRLAGGPIAEAFF,TGTGCCAGTGTTAGGTTGGCAGGGGGGCCAATCGCTGAAGCTTTCTTT
TRBV30,TRBJ1-5,-,-,CAWSRGGSNQPQHF,TGTGCCTGGAGCCGGGGAGGGAGCAATCAGCCCCAGCATTTT
TRBV5-1,TRBJ2-1,-,-,CASSLDSYPDNEQFF,TGCGCCAGCAGCTTGGATTCCTATCCCGACAATGAGCAGTTCTTC
TRBV5-1,TRBJ2-5,once,TRBD2,CASSLVTAGGQETQYF,TGCGCCAGCAGCTTGGTTACAGCGGGAGGGCAAGAGACCCAGTACTTC
TRBV9,TRBJ1-6,-,TRBD1,CASSVGETGGSPLHF,TGTGCCAGCAGCGTAGGGGAGACAGGGGGTTCACCCCTCCACTTT
TRBV18,TRBJ1-2,-,-,CASSPPGTRTYGYTF,TGTGCCAGCTCACCACCCGGGACACGGACCTATGGCTACACCTTC
TRBV27,TRBJ1-4,-,TRBD1,CASSVQGAWGNEKLFF,TGTGCCAGCAGCGTACAGGGGGCATGGGGTAATGAAAAACTGTTTTTT
TRBV27,TRBJ1-5,-,TRBD1,CASSRGTGIQPQHF,TGTGCCAGCAGTAGAGGGACAGGGATACAGCCCCAGCATTTT
TRBV6-6,TRBJ2-3,-,TRBD2,CASRVAGGLTDTQYF,TGTGCCAGCAGGGTAGCGGGGGGGCTAACAGATACGCAGTATTTT
TRBV29-1,TRBJ2-1,-,-,CSVRLRWTAYNEQFF,TGCAGCGTTCGTTTGAGGTGGACAGCATACAATGAGCAGTTCTTC
TRBV7-9,TRBJ1-1,-,TRBD1,CASSSPRTGFEAFF,TGTGCCAGCAGCTCCCCCCGGACAGGTTTCGAAGCTTTCTTT
TRBV7-2,TRBJ1-2,-,-,CASSLSGTSSLVGYTF,TGTGCCAGCAGCTTATCCGGAACAAGTAGCCTTGTCGGCTACACCTTC
TRBV7-9,TRBJ2-3,-,TRBD2,CASSSRLAVSTDTQYF,TGTGCCAGCAGCTCCCGACTAGCGGTTAGCACAGATACGCAGTATTTT
TRBV7-9,TRBJ1-1,-,TRBD1,CASSLQGADTEAFF,TGTGCCAGCAGCTTACAGGGGGCAGACACTGAAGCTTTCTTT
TRBV5-1,TRBJ1-1,-,-,CASSLEVAGTEAFF,TGCGCCAGCAGCTTGGAGGTGGCGGGCACTGAAGCTTTCTTT
TRBV2,TRBJ1-1,-,-,CASSGQSYTEAFF,TGTGCCAGCAGTGGGCAGTCTTACACTGAAGCTTTCTTT
TRBV7-2,TRBJ2-2,-,TRBD1,CASSLRDRGFPGELFF,TGTGCCAGCAGCTTGCGGGACAGGGGCTTTCCCGGGGAGCTGTTTTTT